The 5 T cell receptor beta chains below were found in one sample sequenced in a study of siplizumab effects on memory and regulatory T cells. Here immunoSEQ multiplex PCR was the method, and the copy in TCRdb shows in-frame clones only, minus some. The sample lists tens of thousands of clones, around 97% occurring once. The sample was naive CD8+ T cells sorted from blood. Receptor source: a human donor in good health.

The chain joins TRBV9 to TRBJ2-2, with D possibly matching TRBD2 (5 bases). This CDR3 spans 14 amino acids. Trimming pared 0 bases from V and 3 bases from J, leaving 6 bases between. The V gene's germline CDR1 is SGDLS and CDR2 YYNGEE. CDR3 DNA: TGTGCCAGCAGCGTAGTCGGGGACACCGGGGAGCTGTTTTTT. This encodes CASSVVGDTGELFF.

Remarks on this clone: Mismatch with germline at one junction end may stem from a read error. This specimen includes other DNA sequences encoding the same CDR3. V is TRBV6-1 and J is TRBJ2-1, with D tentatively TRBD1 (6 bases). The germline V gene encodes CDR1 MNHNS and CDR2 SASEGT. The length of the CDR3 is 16 residues. The CDR3 DNA sequence: TGTGCCAGCAGTGAGGGTCTAGGGGGTTCTGTGGATGAGCAATTCTTC. As protein: CASSEGLGGSVDEQFF.

The J gene is TRBJ2-3, the V gene TRBV28, with 8 bases aligning to TRBD2. In germline, CDR1 is MDHEN, CDR2 SYDVKM. With 5 bases clipped from V and 2 bases from J, the junction kept 6 bases outside the gene matches. The CDR3 consists of 15 residues. CDR3 sequence reads: CASSLAGSYTDTQYF. For the CDR3, the DNA is TGTGCCAGCAGTCTAGCGGGCAGTTACACAGATACGCAGTATTTT. The full variable domain, with the rest looked up from reference TRBV28 and TRBJ2-3, is DVKVTQSSRYLVKRTGEKVFLECVQDMDHENMFWYRQDPGLGLRLIYFSYDVKMKEKGDIPEGYSVSREKKERFSLILESASTNQTSMYLCASSLAGSYTDTQYFGPGTRLTVL.

The chain uses TRBV2 and TRBJ2-5, with 10 bases matching TRBD1. After removal of 1 base from V and 4 bases from J, the junction contained 3 bases not matched to a gene. Germline CDR1 and CDR2: SNHLY and FYNNEI. There are 15 residues in the CDR3. CDR3 loop: CASSEGTGGAETQYF. The CDR3 bases are TGTGCCAGCAGTGAAGGGACAGGGGGGGCAGAGACCCAGTACTTC.

J is TRBJ1-4 and V is TRBV10-2; TRBD1 might be the D (5 bases). The CDR3 runs to 12 residues. Trimming left V 6 bases short and J 5 bases short, with 7 bases between. CDR1 is WSHSY, CDR2 SAAADI, per germline. CDR3 protein: CASRGLNEKLFF. In DNA, the CDR3 is TGCGCCAGCAGGGGGCTAAATGAAAAACTGTTTTTT.